The next 22 T cell receptor beta chains were all read from a single sample in a study of blood T cells in healthy people across ages. For the second PCR, which ran for about 6 to 11 cycles, a sample-barcoded 5' primer and a J-beta primer mix were used. TCRdb re-called the 5' RACE reads through MiXCR, storing one row per CDR3 protein. The sample consists of 750,000 to 950,000 distinct CDR3 sequences, about 55% of them appearing once. The source material was blood. The receptors come from a man of 80 years or more in good health.

As regards this clonotype: With a much larger clone just one base away, this may be a read error. The chain employs TRBV12-3 or TRBV12-4 and TRBJ2-7; no clear D. Near its end, the DNA agrees better with TRBJ2-5, so the J call may be wrong. This CDR3 is built from 14 residues. The CDR3 is CTSTPTGRPETQYF. The DNA for the CDR3 is TGTACCAGCACCCCCACGGGTAGACCAGAGACCCAGTACTTC.

This clonotype appeared a few times. V usage is TRBV6-5 and J usage is TRBJ2-3, with D unresolved. Trimming cost V 5 bases and J 2 bases, with 14 bases left between them. Per the germline V gene, CDR1 is MNHEY and CDR2 is SVGAGI. CDR3 length: 15 residues. The CDR3 sequence is CASSLLGEPTDTQYF. DNA for the CDR3: TGTGCCAGCAGTCTCCTAGGAGAACCCACAGATACGCAGTATTTT.

The rearrangement links TRBV29-1 to TRBJ1-1, with D possibly matching TRBD1 (5 bases). The V end lost 8 bases, the J end lost 5 bases, and 18 bases lay between the germline ends. Per the germline V gene, CDR1 is SQVTM and CDR2 is ANQGSEA. The CDR3 is 13 amino acids. The CDR3 region has the DNA TGCAGCCCGCGGGGTGGGGCAATGACTGAAGCTTTCTTT. Its protein is CSPRGGAMTEAFF. Based on the CDR3 plus reference TRBV29-1 and TRBJ1-1, the full variable domain is SAVISQKPSRDICQRGTSLTIQCQVDSQVTMMFWYRQQPGQSLTLIATANQGSEATYESGFVIDKFPISRPNLTFSTLTVSNMSPEDSSIYLCSPRGGAMTEAFFGQGTRLTVV.

Concerning this clonotype: Since no conserved phenylalanine or tryptophan closes the CDR3, a read error is the likely cause. The chain combines TRBV29-1 with TRBJ2-1, with a weak D call TRBD2 (6 bases). The better agreement between TRBJ2-7 and the DNA end casts doubt on the J call. Germline lookup yields CDR1 SQVTM and CDR2 ANQGSEA. The CDR3 covers 13 residues. The CDR3 region has the DNA TGCAGCGTTGGACTGGGGGGAGGATTCGAGCAGTACTAC. It yields the protein CSVGLGGGFEQYY.

This chain uses TRBV6-6 with TRBJ1-6; 9 nucleotides agree with TRBD1. The CDR3 sequence is 15 residues long. After removal of 6 bases from V and 5 bases from J, the junction contained 5 bases not matched to a gene. Germline V CDR1 and CDR2: MNHNY, SVGAGI (reference sequence). CDR3 residues: CASRPGQGNNSPLHF. The CDR3 DNA is TGTGCCAGCAGACCGGGACAGGGAAATAATTCACCCCTCCACTTT.

This rearrangement joins TRBV5-1 to TRBJ2-4, with 11 bases that match TRBD1. TRBJ2-7 matches the DNA end more closely, so the J call is doubtful. The CDR3 totals 13 residues. Looked up from germline, CDR1 is SGHRS and CDR2 is YFSETQ. CDR3 protein: CASGGTGGHEQYF. The CDR3 DNA reads TGCGCCAGCGGCGGGACAGGGGGTCACGAGCAGTACTTC.

The V call is TRBV20-1, the J call TRBJ2-7; D unclear. The germline V gene encodes CDR1 DFQATT and CDR2 SNEGSKA (reference sequence). V lost 2 bases to trimming and J lost 4 bases, with 9 bases between them. This CDR3 comprises 12 residues. The CDR3: CSARWNTYEQYF. In DNA form, the CDR3 reads TGCAGTGCTAGATGGAATACGTACGAGCAGTACTTC.

This clonotype was recorded once. This rearrangement joins TRBV20-1 to TRBJ2-1; weak D call: TRBD2 (5 bases). The end of the DNA aligns better with TRBJ2-7, so the J call may be wrong. The CDR3 runs 16 residues. Germline-derived CDR1 and CDR2 are DFQATT and SNEGSKA (reference sequence). CDR3 in amino acids: CSARDRTGSSYNEQYF. CDR3 coding DNA: TGCAGTGCTAGAGATCGCACGGGGAGCTCCTACAATGAGCAGTACTTC.

The chain joins TRBV12-5 to TRBJ1-1; D call uncertain. V was clipped by 5 bases and J by 3 bases, with 16 bases between them. The germline V gene encodes CDR1 LGHNT and CDR2 FRNRAP. The CDR3 loop spans 15 amino acids. The CDR3 DNA sequence: TGTGCTAGTGGTCCCTTGACGACTCCGTACACTGAAGCTTTCTTT. The encoded protein is CASGPLTTPYTEAFF.

The chain combines TRBV6-4 with TRBJ1-1, with TRBD1 matching 10 bases. J gave up 6 bases and V 8 bases, and 9 bases lay outside the gene matches. The length of the CDR3 is 14 residues. Germline-derived CDR1 and CDR2 are MRHNA and SNTAGT. CDR3 DNA: TGTGCCAGCCGTCGGGACAGGGGATTACCTGAAGCTTTCTTT. Translating it yields CASRRDRGLPEAFF.

The chain recombines TRBV4-2 with TRBJ2-2; 9 nucleotides line up with TRBD1. CDR3 length: 18 residues. Losses at the gene ends were 2 bases for V and 4 bases for J; bases not matched to a gene: 11. Germline V gives CDR1 LGHNA, CDR2 YNFKEQ. The CDR3 sequence: CASSQSPDRGDRTGELFF. In nucleotides, the CDR3 is TGTGCCAGCAGCCAAAGCCCAGACAGGGGGGACCGCACCGGGGAGCTGTTTTTT.

This clonotype was detected ten times or more. The chain couples TRBV24-1 to TRBJ2-5; TRBD2 matches at 11 bases. The CDR3 loop spans 16 amino acids. Germline trimming cut 3 bases from V and 11 bases from J; bases unmatched to any gene: 13. Germline values: CDR1 KGHDR, CDR2 SFDVKD. The CDR3 bases are TGTGCCACCAGTGATCCCGGGACTAGCGGAGACAATGAGCAGTACTTC. Translated: CATSDPGTSGDNEQYF.

This clonotype was counted a single time. The chain couples TRBV9 to TRBJ2-5; D is perhaps TRBD2 (6 bases). The CDR3 totals 14 residues. The germline gives CDR1 SGDLS, CDR2 YYNGEE. V lost 4 bases, J lost 5 bases, and 15 bases lay in between. Written as DNA, the CDR3 is TGTGCCAGCAGCTCCGGGACTTCCGCGGAGACCCAGTACTTC. It translates to CASSSGTSAETQYF. Supplemented by reference TRBV9 and TRBJ2-5, the full variable domain reads DSGVTQTPKHLITATGQRVTLRCSPRSGDLSVYWYQQSLDQGLQFLIQYYNGEERAKGNILERFSAQQFPDLHSELNLSSLELGDSALYFCASSSGTSAETQYFGPGTRLLVL.

This clonotype came up many times. The chain has TRBV27 and TRBJ2-6, with TRBD1 matching over 7 bases. V lost 6 bases and J lost 2; bases outside the gene matches: 7. Per germline, CDR1 MNHEY and CDR2 SMNVEV (reference sequence). This CDR3 comprises 16 residues. The DNA for the CDR3 is TGTGCCAGCAGCCCTCTACAGGGGCCTGGGGCCAACGTCCTGACTTTC. Amino acids: CASSPLQGPGANVLTF. The complete variable domain, with remaining parts taken from reference TRBV27 and TRBJ2-6, reads EAQVTQNPRYLITVTGKKLTVTCSQNMNHEYMSWYRQDPGLGLRQIYYSMNVEVTDKGDVPEGYKVSRKEKRNFPLILESPSPNQTSLYFCASSPLQGPGANVLTFGAGSRLTVL.

This clonotype was seen only once. The rearrangement joins TRBV28 to TRBJ2-7; the D is unclear. The CDR3 runs 12 residues. The germline V gene encodes CDR1 MDHEN and CDR2 SYDVKM. The V end lost 5 bases, the J end lost 3 bases, and 8 bases lay between the germline ends. The CDR3, as DNA: TGTGCCAGCAGTCGGTTGCTCTACGAGCAGTACTTC. Its translation is CASSRLLYEQYF.

The chain has TRBV5-1 and TRBJ2-7; the D gene could be TRBD1 or TRBD2 (5 bases each). CDR1 SGHRS and CDR2 YFSETQ come from the germline V gene. The CDR3 is 15 residues long. V lost 4 bases to trimming and J lost 2 bases, with 16 bases between them. The CDR3 here is CASSIPGRSTYEQYF. CDR3 sequence (DNA): TGCGCCAGCAGCATTCCGGGACGGTCAACCTACGAGCAGTACTTC.

The table lists this clonotype with a few counts. This sequence joins TRBV6-5 and TRBJ1-4; 8 bases align to TRBD1. The CDR3 has 16 residues. CDR1 MNHEY and CDR2 SVGAGI come from the germline V gene. The V segment lost 0 bases and the J segment 7 bases; nucleotides outside the gene matches: 7. Written as DNA, the CDR3 is TGTGCCAGCAGTTACTCCCCGACAGGGGTCGGTGAAAAACTGTTTTTT. Encoded protein: CASSYSPTGVGEKLFF.

About this clonotype itself: One end of the junction is discordant with germline, which a read error may explain. The gene calls are TRBV20-1 and TRBJ1-2, with D tentatively TRBD1 (6 bases). The germline gives CDR1 DFQATT, CDR2 SNEGSKA (reference sequence). This CDR3 spans 14 amino acids. The CDR3 bases are TGCAGTGTTAGAGATGCCCCAGGGGCTTATGGATACACCTTC. It codes for CSVRDAPGAYGYTF.

The V and J genes are TRBV5-6 and TRBJ2-5; 7 positions agree with TRBD2. The DNA end favors TRBJ2-7, so the J call may be wrong. The CDR3 is made up of 14 amino acids. The V gene's germline CDR1 is SGHDT and CDR2 YYEEEE. DNA of the CDR3: TGTGCCAGCAGCTTGGTAGGAAGGGAGGGCGAGCAGTACTTC. Protein sequence: CASSLVGREGEQYF.

This clonotype has only a few counts. The V call is TRBV20-1, the J call TRBJ1-2; no reliable D call. In germline, CDR1 is DFQATT, CDR2 SNEGSKA (reference sequence). Trimming removed 0 bases from V and 4 bases from J, with 15 bases in between. CDR3 size: 15 residues. In DNA, the CDR3 is TGCAGTGCTAGAGATCGTCGTCCCGGGTCCTATGGCTACACCTTC. This encodes CSARDRRPGSYGYTF.

This chain uses TRBV24-1 with TRBJ1-2, with D hard to call. V gave up 6 bases and J gave up 4 bases, with 8 bases separating them. Germline CDR1 KGHDR, CDR2 SFDVKD. The CDR3 covers 12 residues. The CDR3 reads CATSSGSYGYTF. The CDR3, as DNA: TGTGCCACCAGTTCGGGGAGCTATGGCTACACCTTC.

This clonotype has a handful of counts. The chain employs TRBV7-2 and TRBJ2-4; a possible D gene is TRBD2 (5 bases). The germline V gene has CDR1 SGHTA and CDR2 FQGNSA. The CDR3 has 18 residues. Trimming left V 4 bases short and J 1 base short, with 20 bases between. The CDR3 protein is CASSSSGSSLGAKNIQYF. For the CDR3, the DNA is TGTGCCAGCAGCTCCTCGGGAAGTTCCCTTGGGGCCAAAAACATTCAGTACTTC.